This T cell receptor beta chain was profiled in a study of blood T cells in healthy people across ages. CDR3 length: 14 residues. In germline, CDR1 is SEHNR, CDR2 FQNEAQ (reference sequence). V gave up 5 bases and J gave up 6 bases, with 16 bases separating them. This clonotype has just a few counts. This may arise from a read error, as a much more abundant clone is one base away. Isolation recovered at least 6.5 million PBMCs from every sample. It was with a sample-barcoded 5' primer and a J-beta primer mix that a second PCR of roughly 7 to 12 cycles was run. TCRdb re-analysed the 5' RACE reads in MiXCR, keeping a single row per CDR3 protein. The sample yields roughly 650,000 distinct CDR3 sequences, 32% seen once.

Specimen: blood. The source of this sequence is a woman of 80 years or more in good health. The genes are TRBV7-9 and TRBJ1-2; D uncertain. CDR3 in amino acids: CASSPETTPDGYTF. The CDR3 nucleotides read TGTGCCAGCAGCCCTGAGACAACCCCTGATGGCTACACCTTC. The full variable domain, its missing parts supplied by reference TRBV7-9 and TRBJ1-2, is DTGVSQNPRHKITKRGQNVTFRCDPISEHNRLYWYRQTLGQGPEFLTYFQNEAQLEKSRLLSDRFSAERPKGSFSTLEIQRTEQGDSAMYLCASSPETTPDGYTFGSGTRLTVV.